The T cell receptor (beta chain) under discussion was sequenced for a study of OX40 agonist ivuxolimab in advanced cancers. Study details: Patients were treated with intravenous ivuxolimab, dosed at 0.01 to 10 mg/kg and infused every 2 weeks.

Only in-frame clones appear in the TCRdb table, and some are missing; sequencing was by immunoSEQ multiplex PCR. The sample shows 30,000 to 45,000 clones, about 80% of them seen only once. This clone appeared a single time. The CDR3 extends over 10 amino acids. The V gene lost 8 bases and the J gene lost 5 bases, with 4 bases spanning the gap. Germline V gene lookup returns CDR1 MDHEN and CDR2 SYDVKM. The chain employs TRBV28 and TRBJ2-1; D is undetermined. The clonotype was recovered from an adult with an advanced solid tumor such as melanoma, head and neck, liver or kidney cancer. Material: CD4+ or CD8+ T cells sorted from blood, obtained in a trial of the OX40 agonist ivuxolimab. The CDR3 DNA is TGTGCCAGCGGCCACAATGAGCAGTTCTTC. This codes for CASGHNEQFF.